Below, 3 T cell receptor beta chains from the same sample are listed, as sequenced in a study of cytomegalovirus exposure and HLA in healthy donors. The PCR employed 60 Vbeta primers together with 13 Jbeta primers. The table came from immunoSEQ multiplex PCR; TCRdb's copy has only in-frame clones and leaves some out. The sample contains hundreds of thousands of clones, roughly 89% of which appear only once. Sequencing used PBMCs. The receptors shown here come from a woman between 18 and 30 years old in good health and CMV-seronegative.

The chain is built from TRBV5-6 and TRBJ2-5; 9 bases are a match to TRBD2. CDR1 and CDR2 (germline): SGHDT, YYEEEE. The CDR3 has 16 amino acids. Trimming at V came to 4 bases and at J to 5 bases, leaving 12 bases not matched to a gene. CDR3 nucleotide sequence: TGTGCCAGCAGCATCACGGGACTAGCCTTGAGGGAGACCCAGTACTTC. It codes for CASSITGLALRETQYF. Using reference TRBV5-6 and TRBJ2-5 for the parts outside the CDR3, the full variable domain is DAGVTQSPTHLIKTRGQQVTLRCSPKSGHDTVSWYQQALGQGPQFIFQYYEEEERQRGNFPDRFSGHQFPNYSSELNVNALLLGDSALYLCASSITGLALRETQYFGPGTRLLVL.

This rearrangement joins TRBV5-1 to TRBJ1-4, with a weak D call TRBD1 (5 bases). The CDR3 has 15 amino acids. Germline CDR1 is SGHRS and CDR2 is YFSETQ. With 4 bases removed from V and 0 bases from J, the gap between germline ends came to 10 bases. CDR3: CASSTQGATNEKLFF. CDR3 DNA: TGCGCCAGCAGCACCCAAGGGGCAACTAATGAAAAACTGTTTTTT.

The chain is built from TRBV6-6 and TRBJ1-5, with D unresolved. The V end was cut by 5 bases, the J end by 5 bases, with 10 bases between. Germline assignment: CDR1 MNHNY and CDR2 SVGAGI (reference sequence). This CDR3 spans 13 amino acids. CDR3 amino acids: CASSPSPYQPQHF. The DNA of the CDR3 is TGTGCCAGCAGTCCGTCTCCCTATCAGCCCCAGCATTTT.